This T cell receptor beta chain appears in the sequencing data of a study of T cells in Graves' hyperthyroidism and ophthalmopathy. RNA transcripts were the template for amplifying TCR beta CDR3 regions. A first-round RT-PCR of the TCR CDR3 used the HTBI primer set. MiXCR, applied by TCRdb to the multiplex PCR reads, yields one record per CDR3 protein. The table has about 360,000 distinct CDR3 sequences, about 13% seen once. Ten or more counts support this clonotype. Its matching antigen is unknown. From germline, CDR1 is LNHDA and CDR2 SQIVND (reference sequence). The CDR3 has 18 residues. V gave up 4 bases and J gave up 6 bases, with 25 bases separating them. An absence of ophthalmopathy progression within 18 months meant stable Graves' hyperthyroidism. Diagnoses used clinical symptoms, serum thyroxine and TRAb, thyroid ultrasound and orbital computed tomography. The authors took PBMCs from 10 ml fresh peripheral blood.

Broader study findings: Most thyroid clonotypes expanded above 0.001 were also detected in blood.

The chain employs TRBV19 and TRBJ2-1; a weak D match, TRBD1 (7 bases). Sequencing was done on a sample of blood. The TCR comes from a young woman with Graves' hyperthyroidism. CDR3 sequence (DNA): TGTGCCAGTAGTAAAATTACCGGCGGGACAGCGATGGGCAATGAGCAGTTCTTC. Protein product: CASSKITGGTAMGNEQFF.